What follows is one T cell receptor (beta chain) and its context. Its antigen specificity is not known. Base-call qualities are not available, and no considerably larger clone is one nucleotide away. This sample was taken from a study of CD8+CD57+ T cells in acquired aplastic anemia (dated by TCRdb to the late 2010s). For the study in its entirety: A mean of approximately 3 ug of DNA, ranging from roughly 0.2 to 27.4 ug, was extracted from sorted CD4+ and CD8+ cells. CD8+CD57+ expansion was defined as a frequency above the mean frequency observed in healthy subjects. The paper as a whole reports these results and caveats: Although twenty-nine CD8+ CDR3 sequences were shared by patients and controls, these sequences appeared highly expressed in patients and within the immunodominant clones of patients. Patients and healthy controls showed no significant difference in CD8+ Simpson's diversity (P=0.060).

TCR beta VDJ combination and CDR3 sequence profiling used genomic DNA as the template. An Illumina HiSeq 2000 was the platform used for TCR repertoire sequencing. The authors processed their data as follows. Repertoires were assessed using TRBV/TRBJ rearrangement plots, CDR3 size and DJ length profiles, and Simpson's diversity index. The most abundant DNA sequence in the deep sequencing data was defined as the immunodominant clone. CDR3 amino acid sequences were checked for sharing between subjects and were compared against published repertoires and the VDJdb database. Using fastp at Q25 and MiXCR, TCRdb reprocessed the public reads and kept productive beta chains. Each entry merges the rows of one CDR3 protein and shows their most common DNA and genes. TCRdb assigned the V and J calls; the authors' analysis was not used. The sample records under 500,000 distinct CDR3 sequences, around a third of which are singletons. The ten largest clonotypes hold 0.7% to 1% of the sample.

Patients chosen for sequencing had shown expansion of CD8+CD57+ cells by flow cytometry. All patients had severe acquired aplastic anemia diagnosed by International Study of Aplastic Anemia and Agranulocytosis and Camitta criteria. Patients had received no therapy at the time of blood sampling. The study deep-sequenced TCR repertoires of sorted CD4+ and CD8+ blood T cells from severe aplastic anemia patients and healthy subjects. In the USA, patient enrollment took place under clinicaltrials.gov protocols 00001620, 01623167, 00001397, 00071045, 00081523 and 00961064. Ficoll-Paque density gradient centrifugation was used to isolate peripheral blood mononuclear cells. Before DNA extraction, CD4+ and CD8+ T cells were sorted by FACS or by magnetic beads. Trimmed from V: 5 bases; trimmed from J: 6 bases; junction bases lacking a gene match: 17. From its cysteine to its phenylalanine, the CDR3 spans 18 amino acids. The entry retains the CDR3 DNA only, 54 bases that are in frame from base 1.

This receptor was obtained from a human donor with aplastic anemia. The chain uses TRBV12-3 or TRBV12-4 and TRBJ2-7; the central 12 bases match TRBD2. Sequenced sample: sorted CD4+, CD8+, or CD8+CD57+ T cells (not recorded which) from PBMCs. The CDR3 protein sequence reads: CASSSWTSGDPFEAEQYF. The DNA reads TGTGCCAGCAGTAGTTGGACTAGCGGGGATCCTTTTGAAGCCGAGCAGTACTTC.